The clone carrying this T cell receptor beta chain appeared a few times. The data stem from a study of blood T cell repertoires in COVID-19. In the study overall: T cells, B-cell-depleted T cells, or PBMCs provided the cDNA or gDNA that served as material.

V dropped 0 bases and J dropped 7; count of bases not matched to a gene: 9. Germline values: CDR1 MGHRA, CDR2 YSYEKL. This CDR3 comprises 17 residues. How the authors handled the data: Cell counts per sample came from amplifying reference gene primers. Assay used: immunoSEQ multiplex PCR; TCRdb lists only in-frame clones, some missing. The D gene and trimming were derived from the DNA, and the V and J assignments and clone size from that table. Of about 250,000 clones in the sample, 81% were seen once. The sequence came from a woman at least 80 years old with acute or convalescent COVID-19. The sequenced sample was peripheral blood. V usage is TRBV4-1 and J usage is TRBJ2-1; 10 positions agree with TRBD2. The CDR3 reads CASSQDGIAGGWNEQFF. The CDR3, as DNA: TGCGCCAGCAGCCAAGATGGAATAGCGGGGGGATGGAATGAGCAGTTCTTC.